The clone carrying this T cell receptor beta chain has a handful of counts. Its matching antigen is unknown. This CDR3 comprises 14 residues. Germline CDR1 reads LGHNA; CDR2 reads YSLEER. V dropped 4 bases and J dropped 4 bases, with 12 bases sitting between them. Individual cDNA molecules received unique molecular identifiers. TCRdb re-analysed the 5' RACE reads in MiXCR, keeping a single row per CDR3 protein. The profile shows tens of thousands of distinct CDR3 sequences, 12% of them singletons. This sample was included in a study of early T cells in non-severe SARS-CoV-2 infection. Study results and caveats: Sequences matched to VDJdb favored anti-spike CD8 responses, while private and CD4 specificities were missed.

Specimen: whole blood, collected at baseline. The sequence was obtained from an adult who was a healthcare worker with PCR-confirmed SARS-CoV-2 infection or an uninfected control (not recorded which). The donor label of this sample is uncertain. The gene calls are TRBV4-3 and TRBJ2-3; possible D gene TRBD1, 5 bases. Here the CDR3 reads CASSPDPRADTQYF. The CDR3 DNA reads as TGCGCCAGCAGCCCCGATCCCAGGGCAGATACGCAGTATTTT.